This TCR beta chain appears in the sequencing data of a study of early T cells in non-severe SARS-CoV-2 infection. Study-level information: Chains were unpaired, as sequencing was done on bulk RNA from unsorted whole blood. Notes on the study in general: Database matching using VDJdb favored anti-spike CD8 responses, with private and CD4 specificities left missing.

Individual cDNA molecules were tagged with unique molecular identifiers, the study reported. TCRdb re-called the 5' RACE reads through MiXCR, storing one row per CDR3 protein. The table has roughly 72,000 distinct CDR3 sequences, over 10% seen once. This clonotype showed up just a few times. Its specificity is unknown. Sample: whole blood. This receptor was taken from an adult who was a healthcare worker with PCR-confirmed SARS-CoV-2 infection or an uninfected control (not recorded which).

CDR3 DNA: TGTGCCAGCAGCACGCGCCGGGGGCACGAGCAGTACTTC. This encodes CASSTRRGHEQYF. This chain links TRBV7-2 with TRBJ2-7; D may be TRBD1 or TRBD2 (6 bases each). Looked up from germline, CDR1 is SGHTA and CDR2 is FQGNSA. This CDR3 is built from 13 residues. V dropped 5 bases and J dropped 5 bases, with 13 bases sitting between them.